This entry lists 26 T cell receptor beta chains sequenced from one sample in a study of shared clonotypes between healthy human individuals. The data were produced by immunoSEQ multiplex PCR, yet TCRdb's version contains in-frame clones alone and is incomplete. The sample shows 550,000 to 800,000 clones, roughly 87% of them seen only once. The sample was memory CD8+ T cells from PBMCs. Documented subset: CD45RO+ cells pooled with CCR7-negative TemRA cells. The source of these receptors is a man between 18 and 29 years old in good health. Some clones in this sample may be carry-over from other donors' samples.

The genes are TRBV30 and TRBJ1-2; D is unresolved. CDR1 is GTSNPN and CDR2 is SVGIG in the germline V gene (reference sequence). V dropped 0 bases and J dropped 7 bases, with 18 bases sitting between them. This CDR3 has 15 residues. The CDR3 bases are TGTGCCTGGAGTGTAGGGCCGAAAGGAGCAGGTGGCTACACCTTC. Translating gives CAWSVGPKGAGGYTF.

The chain recombines TRBV19 with TRBJ2-1; 8 positions match TRBD2. The germline V gene encodes CDR1 LNHDA and CDR2 SQIVND (reference sequence). V shed 6 bases and J 8 bases; nucleotides not matched to a gene: 15. CDR3 length: 16 amino acids. DNA of the CDR3: TGTGCCAGTAGCCGTAATTCGGGACTAGTTATCTATGAGCAGTTCTTC. It translates to CASSRNSGLVIYEQFF.

CDR3 nucleotide sequence: TGCAGCGTCTATACATTCCAGGGGGCCAACGAGCAGTACTTC. Translated: CSVYTFQGANEQYF. The rearrangement links TRBV29-1 to TRBJ2-7, with 8 bases that match TRBD1. The V gene's germline CDR1 is SQVTM and CDR2 ANQGSEA. V was clipped by 6 bases and J by 5 bases; unmatched bases: 12. The CDR3 is made up of 14 amino acids.

The rearrangement joins TRBV4-1 to TRBJ2-5, with D possibly TRBD1 on 6 matching bases. The ends were cut back, 4 bases at V and 4 bases at J, with 16 bases in the middle. Germline assignment: CDR1 MGHRA and CDR2 YSYEKL. This CDR3 comprises 15 residues. The CDR3, as DNA: TGCGCCAGCAGCCCCTTCAGGGAAGGGGGAGAGACCCAGTACTTC. Translating it yields CASSPFREGGETQYF.

V gene TRBV28 combines with J gene TRBJ2-3; TRBD2 aligns across 14 bases. CDR3 length equals 19 residues. CDR1 is MDHEN, CDR2 SYDVKM, per germline. The trim removed 4 bases at V and 4 bases at J, leaving 13 bases unmatched. CDR3 residues: CASSSTSGRASGIADTQYF. The CDR3 nucleotides are TGTGCCAGCAGTTCGACTAGCGGGAGGGCCTCTGGGATTGCAGATACGCAGTATTTT.

In regard to this clone: This specimen includes other DNA sequences encoding the same CDR3. CDR3 bases: TGTGCCAGCAGCTTAAAAGAGACCCAGTACTTC. It translates to CASSLKETQYF. This sequence joins TRBV7-8 and TRBJ2-5; no clear D. V lost 2 bases, J lost 3 bases, and 1 base lay in between. The germline V gene encodes CDR1 SGHVS and CDR2 FQNEAQ. The length of the CDR3 is 11 residues.

The V call is TRBV12-5, the J call TRBJ2-7; 9 nucleotides align to TRBD1. The CDR3 is 14 amino acids. In germline, CDR1 is LGHNT, CDR2 FRNRAP. The V segment lost 3 bases and the J segment 3 bases; nucleotides outside the gene matches: 3. In DNA, the CDR3 is TGTGCTAGTGGTTTCGGGACAGGGATCTACGAGCAGTACTTC. Translated: CASGFGTGIYEQYF.

The rearrangement joins TRBV5-8 to TRBJ2-2, with D unresolved. Germline loops: CDR1 SGHTS, CDR2 YDEGEE. The CDR3 covers 15 residues. V was clipped by 0 bases and J by 0 bases, with 6 bases between them. The CDR3 here is CASSLVGANTGELFF. The CDR3 bases are TGTGCCAGCAGCTTGGTAGGAGCGAACACCGGGGAGCTGTTTTTT.

The gene calls are TRBV9 and TRBJ2-3; 7 nucleotides line up with TRBD2. V lost 7 bases and J lost 1; bases outside the gene matches: 9. The germline V gene has CDR1 SGDLS and CDR2 YYNGEE. This CDR3 has 15 amino acids. CDR3 loop: CASDPSGSRTDTQYF. In nucleotides, the CDR3 is TGTGCCAGCGACCCTAGCGGATCACGCACAGATACGCAGTATTTT. The complete variable domain, with remaining parts taken from reference TRBV9 and TRBJ2-3, reads DSGVTQTPKHLITATGQRVTLRCSPRSGDLSVYWYQQSLDQGLQFLIQYYNGEERAKGNILERFSAQQFPDLHSELNLSSLELGDSALYFCASDPSGSRTDTQYFGPGTRLTVL.

CDR3 region: CASSFLNSGNTIYF. CDR3 DNA sequence: TGTGCCAGCAGTTTTCTTAACTCTGGAAACACCATATATTTT. This rearrangement joins TRBV28 to TRBJ1-3; no definite D call. Trimming removed 3 bases at V and 0 bases at J, with 6 bases between. This CDR3 is 14 amino acids long. Germline values: CDR1 MDHEN, CDR2 SYDVKM.

The CDR3 here is CASSYPLRGGAFF. The CDR3 DNA reads as TGTGCCAGCAGTTACCCACTTCGGGGGGGGGCTTTCTTT. The chain carries TRBV6-6 and TRBJ1-1, with D perhaps matching TRBD1 (5 bases). Germline V gene lookup returns CDR1 MNHNY and CDR2 SVGAGI (reference sequence). Between the trimmed V and J ends, which lost 2 bases and 11 bases, there was a span of 15 bases. This CDR3 has 13 residues.

As regards this clone: Other DNA sequences in this specimen translate into the identical CDR3. The J gene is TRBJ2-7, the V gene TRBV27; D gene uncertain. CDR3 size: 12 residues. The germline V gene has CDR1 MNHEY and CDR2 SMNVEV (reference sequence). Trimming left V 5 bases short and J 3 bases short, with 8 bases between. CDR3 loop: CASSPNVYEQYF. The CDR3, as DNA: TGTGCCAGCAGTCCCAACGTCTACGAGCAGTACTTC.

The chain links TRBV14 to TRBJ1-2; 12 nucleotides agree with TRBD1. V was clipped by 5 bases and J by 6 bases; unmatched bases: 7. This CDR3 is built from 15 residues. In germline, CDR1 is SGHDN, CDR2 FVKESK. The CDR3, as DNA: TGTGCCAGCAGCTACCTCGGGACAGGGGGCAATGGCTACACCTTC. Residues: CASSYLGTGGNGYTF.

This clone has only one observation. V gene TRBV21-1 combines with J gene TRBJ1-1; TRBD1 is the table's D call and was not checked against the DNA. TRBV21-1 represents a pseudogene. CDR3 size: 13 residues. CDR3 amino acids: CASRNRASTEAFF. CDR3 sequence (DNA): TGTGCCAGCAGAAACAGGGCAAGCACTGAAGCTTTCTTT.

The chain uses TRBV4-1 and TRBJ2-7; no definite D call. The CDR3 spans 13 residues. Per the germline V gene, CDR1 is MGHRA and CDR2 is YSYEKL. Trimming took 1 base from V and 7 from J, leaving 11 bases between them. CDR3 sequence: CASSQVGGREQYF. The CDR3 DNA reads TGCGCCAGCAGCCAAGTGGGTGGGCGGGAGCAGTACTTC.

This clone was seen a single time. This chain links TRBV28 with TRBJ2-7; TRBD2 matches 7 bases. Germline V CDR1 and CDR2: MDHEN, SYDVKM. The CDR3 totals 18 residues. V was pared by 8 bases and J by 0 bases, with 19 bases of the junction left unmatched. The CDR3 nucleotides are TGTGCCAGCGATAGCGTACGGGAGCTAGCGGCTAGCTCCTACGAGCAGTACTTC. It encodes CASDSVRELAASSYEQYF.

The chain uses TRBV6-5 and TRBJ2-7, with D possibly being TRBD2 (5 bases). This CDR3 comprises 13 residues. V lost 0 bases, J lost 7 bases, and 10 bases lay in between. Germline V CDR1 and CDR2: MNHEY, SVGAGI. The CDR3 DNA reads as TGTGCCAGCAGTTACTCGATATCGGGGGAGCAGTACTTC. This codes for CASSYSISGEQYF.

A note on this clone: Other DNA variants within this sample encode the same CDR3. V is TRBV9 and J is TRBJ2-3, with 14 bases matching TRBD2. Germline assignment: CDR1 SGDLS and CDR2 YYNGEE. V trimming: 3 bases; J trimming: 4 bases; junction bases outside the gene matches: 4. The CDR3 covers 16 residues. CDR3 in DNA: TGTGCCAGCAGCGGCGGACTAGCGGGAGGAGCAGATACGCAGTATTTT. Its translation is CASSGGLAGGADTQYF.

The chain employs TRBV5-6 and TRBJ2-7; D may be TRBD2 (6 bases). Germline CDR1 SGHDT, CDR2 YYEEEE. The V end lost 0 bases, the J end lost 0 bases, and 13 bases lay between the germline ends. CDR3 size: 16 residues. The CDR3 here is CASSLVEGLSSYEQYF. Written as DNA, the CDR3 is TGTGCCAGCAGCTTGGTGGAGGGCCTTAGCTCCTACGAGCAGTACTTC.

This rearrangement joins TRBV7-9 to TRBJ1-1; D gene uncertain. The CDR3 extends over 17 amino acids. V lost 5 bases to trimming and J lost 3 bases, with 22 bases between them. From germline, CDR1 is SEHNR and CDR2 FQNEAQ (reference sequence). CDR3 loop: CASSRSAAGHRDTEAFF. CDR3 coding DNA: TGTGCCAGCAGCCGCAGTGCGGCAGGTCACCGGGACACTGAAGCTTTCTTT.

The chain carries TRBV15 and TRBJ1-4; D ambiguous. V lost 0 bases, J lost 4 bases, and 12 bases lay in between. CDR3 length: 16 amino acids. Germline V gene data show CDR1 as LNHNV and CDR2 as YYDKDF (reference sequence). CDR3 residues: CATSRDFAVGNEKLFF. As DNA, the CDR3 is TGTGCCACCAGCAGAGATTTCGCTGTTGGTAATGAAAAACTGTTTTTT.

A word on this clone: Distinct nucleotide sequences in the sample also encode this CDR3. V usage is TRBV27 and J usage is TRBJ2-1; TRBD2 agrees at 8 bases. Germline V gene lookup returns CDR1 MNHEY and CDR2 SMNVEV (reference sequence). This CDR3 has 16 amino acids. J lost 4 bases, V lost 0 bases, and 5 bases had no gene match. The CDR3 here is CASSLSTSGPYNEQFF. The DNA of the CDR3 is TGTGCCAGCAGTTTATCTACTAGCGGACCTTACAATGAGCAGTTCTTC.

The V gene is TRBV15, the J gene TRBJ2-3; D unresolved. Germline V lookup: CDR1 LNHNV, CDR2 YYDKDF (reference sequence). This CDR3 is 15 amino acids long. The V end was cut by 1 base, the J end by 2 bases, with 10 bases between. The CDR3 DNA is TGTGCCACCAGCAGAGTGCCGGAACCCACAGATACGCAGTATTTT. Translating it yields CATSRVPEPTDTQYF.

The gene calls are TRBV7-9 and TRBJ2-1; 8 positions match TRBD1. The CDR3 spans 15 residues. The germline gives CDR1 SEHNR, CDR2 FQNEAQ (reference sequence). V trimming: 5 bases; J trimming: 0 bases; junction bases outside the gene matches: 3. The CDR3 loop reads CASSRQGSSYNEQFF. The CDR3 nucleotides are TGTGCCAGCAGCCGACAGGGGAGCTCCTACAATGAGCAGTTCTTC. Supplemented by reference TRBV7-9 and TRBJ2-1, the full variable domain reads DTGVSQNPRHKITKRGQNVTFRCDPISEHNRLYWYRQTLGQGPEFLTYFQNEAQLEKSRLLSDRFSAERPKGSFSTLEIQRTEQGDSAMYLCASSRQGSSYNEQFFGPGTRLTVL.

The chain recombines TRBV15 with TRBJ2-6; no firm D call. Germline CDR1 and CDR2: LNHNV and YYDKDF (reference sequence). The CDR3 has 15 amino acids. V was shortened by 1 base and J by 0 bases, with 4 bases between the two germline ends. CDR3 coding DNA: TGTGCCACCAGCAGAGGGGCCTCTGGGGCCAACGTCCTGACTTTC. Amino acid sequence: CATSRGASGANVLTF.

The chain uses TRBV15 and TRBJ1-1, with D perhaps TRBD1 (6 bases). The CDR3 has 13 amino acids. Germline V lookup: CDR1 LNHNV, CDR2 YYDKDF (reference sequence). Trimming stripped 5 bases from V and 8 bases from J, with 15 bases between. The CDR3 bases are TGTGCCACCAGCGGTAACAGGGACTTGGAAGCTTTCTTT. Protein sequence: CATSGNRDLEAFF.